This entry lists 14 T cell receptor beta chains sequenced from one sample in a study of cytomegalovirus exposure and HLA in healthy donors. The PCR had 60 Vbeta and 13 Jbeta primers. Sequencing was performed with immunoSEQ multiplex PCR; in TCRdb, only in-frame clones are kept and a portion is missing. The data show 80,000 to 90,000 clones, approximately 79% seen once. Sequences were obtained from PBMCs. Receptors originate from a man aged 30 to 39 in good health and CMV-seronegative.

This chain links TRBV5-1 with TRBJ2-3; tentative D call: TRBD1 (6 bases). This CDR3 spans 16 amino acids. The germline gives CDR1 SGHRS, CDR2 YFSETQ. With 0 bases removed from V and 2 bases from J, the gap between germline ends came to 13 bases. The CDR3 loop is CASSLGGQCPTDTQYF. The CDR3 region has the DNA TGCGCCAGCAGCTTGGGAGGACAGTGCCCCACAGATACGCAGTATTTT.

The V call is TRBV4-2, the J call TRBJ2-2; D ambiguous. V was shortened by 4 bases and J by 1 base, with 10 bases between the two germline ends. The CDR3 spans 15 residues. CDR1 and CDR2 from the germline V gene are LGHNA and YNFKEQ. CDR3 amino acids: CASSPGERNTGELFF. The CDR3 DNA reads TGTGCCAGCAGCCCTGGAGAGAGGAACACCGGGGAGCTGTTTTTT.

The CDR3 DNA follows: TGTGCCAGCAGCCAAGTGGGGGCGAGTTTGTACACTGAAGCTTTCTTT. Amino acids: CASSQVGASLYTEAFF. The chain couples TRBV4-2 to TRBJ1-1; D might be TRBD1 (6 bases). The CDR3 extends over 16 amino acids. Trimming took 1 base from V and 3 from J, leaving 15 bases between them. The germline CDR1 and CDR2 sequences are LGHNA and YNFKEQ.

The chain recombines TRBV4-2 with TRBJ2-4, with 7 bases matching TRBD1. There are 14 residues in the CDR3. Germline CDR1 LGHNA, CDR2 YNFKEQ. V lost 0 bases to trimming and J lost 7 bases; unmatched junction nucleotides: 3. The CDR3 sequence: CASSQEGQANIQYF. In DNA form, the CDR3 reads TGTGCCAGCAGCCAAGAAGGACAGGCTAACATTCAGTACTTC.

V gene TRBV19 combines with J gene TRBJ1-1, with 8 bases lining up with TRBD1. This CDR3 is built from 16 residues. J lost 6 bases, V lost 6 bases, and 15 bases had no gene match. Germline-derived CDR1 and CDR2 are LNHDA and SQIVND (reference sequence). The CDR3 sequence: CASSRTGIPSLAEAFF. The CDR3 DNA follows: TGTGCCAGTAGCAGGACAGGGATCCCCTCGTTGGCTGAAGCTTTCTTT.

The chain joins TRBV6-6 to TRBJ1-1; D not certain. CDR1 and CDR2 from the germline V gene are MNHNY and SVGAGI (reference sequence). The CDR3 spans 12 residues. Trimming stripped 7 bases from V and 8 bases from J, with 14 bases between. The CDR3 DNA reads as TGTGCCAGCACCACCCTAGGGAGGGAAGCTTTCTTT. Translating gives CASTTLGREAFF.

The V and J genes are TRBV13 and TRBJ2-5, with 10 bases lining up with TRBD1. V lost 4 bases, J lost 4 bases, and 6 bases stayed unmatched. CDR1 PRHDT and CDR2 FYEKMQ come from the germline V gene (reference sequence). This CDR3 has 15 amino acids. The CDR3 loop is CASSSPWTGGETQYF. CDR3 coding DNA: TGTGCCAGCAGCTCTCCCTGGACAGGGGGAGAGACCCAGTACTTC.

This sequence joins TRBV5-4 and TRBJ2-2, with 9 bases lining up with TRBD1. The length of the CDR3 is 15 residues. Trimming at V came to 9 bases and at J to 6 bases, leaving 12 bases not matched to a gene. From germline, CDR1 is SGHNT and CDR2 YYREEE (reference sequence). This chain's CDR3 is CATNRQGEISGELFF. CDR3 sequence (DNA): TGTGCCACCAACAGACAGGGGGAAATCTCCGGGGAGCTGTTTTTT. The variable domain in full, with the rest retrieved from reference TRBV5-4 and TRBJ2-2, is ETGVTQSPTHLIKTRGQQVTLRCSSQSGHNTVSWYQQALGQGPQFIFQYYREEENGRGNFPPRFSGLQFPNYSSELNVNALELDDSALYLCATNRQGEISGELFFGEGSRLTVL.

Comment on this clone: Additional DNA sequences in this sample encode the identical CDR3. J is TRBJ1-3 and V is TRBV9; D may be TRBD1 (5 bases). V dropped 3 bases and J dropped 0 bases, with 10 bases sitting between them. The CDR3 runs 15 residues. From germline, CDR1 is SGDLS and CDR2 YYNGEE. The CDR3: CASSARGTSGNTIYF. CDR3 sequence (DNA): TGTGCCAGCAGCGCCCGGGGGACCTCTGGAAACACCATATATTTT.

The gene calls are TRBV18 and TRBJ1-3, with 7 bases identical to TRBD1. After removal of 2 bases from V and 0 bases from J, the junction contained 7 bases not matched to a gene. The germline V gene encodes CDR1 KGHSH and CDR2 LQKENI. The CDR3 has 17 amino acids. CDR3 residues: CASSPSVGQSSGNTIYF. The CDR3 DNA reads TGTGCCAGCTCACCATCAGTGGGACAGTCCTCTGGAAACACCATATATTTT.

The V and J genes are TRBV5-1 and TRBJ1-2; 8 nucleotides agree with TRBD1. Trimming took 0 bases from V and 7 from J; bases not matched to a gene: 8. Germline lookup yields CDR1 SGHRS and CDR2 YFSETQ. The CDR3 contains 15 residues. CDR3 bases: TGCGCCAGCAGCTTGGGAGGGCAGGGGGCGAGTGGCTACACCTTC. Amino acid sequence: CASSLGGQGASGYTF.

This chain uses TRBV28 with TRBJ1-6, with D unclear. This CDR3 contains 12 residues. CDR1 and CDR2 from the germline V gene are MDHEN and SYDVKM. V was trimmed by 1 base and J by 7 bases, leaving 2 bases between them. CDR3 nucleotides: TGTGCCAGCAGTTTATCAAATTCACCCCTCCACTTT. Translated, it gives CASSLSNSPLHF.

This sequence joins TRBV11-1 and TRBJ1-2; 8 positions agree with TRBD1. The CDR3 sequence is 15 residues long. Germline-derived CDR1 and CDR2 are SGHAT and FQDESV (reference sequence). The trim removed 5 bases at V and 4 bases at J, leaving 9 bases unmatched. CDR3 sequence reads: CASSKDRGRGYGYTF. The CDR3 DNA sequence: TGTGCCAGCAGCAAAGACAGGGGAAGAGGCTATGGCTACACCTTC.

There are a few counts of this clone. The chain links TRBV7-9 to TRBJ1-4; 10 bases match TRBD1. Germline V gene sequence: CDR1 SEHNR, CDR2 FQNEAQ (reference sequence). V lost 5 bases to trimming and J lost 11 bases; unmatched junction nucleotides: 8. This CDR3 region has 14 residues. CDR3 sequence: CASSRDRGSEKLFF. CDR3 coding DNA: TGTGCCAGCAGCCGGGACAGGGGATCCGAGAAACTGTTTTTT.